This T cell receptor (beta chain) is from a study of blood T cell repertoires in COVID-19. Study-level background: The origin of the acute and convalescent COVID-19 samples was the United States, Italy and Spain. T cells, B-cell-depleted T cells, or PBMCs supplied cDNA or gDNA.

The CDR3 is 12 amino acids. V was shortened by 5 bases and J by 4 bases, with 8 bases between the two germline ends. The germline gives CDR1 LNHDA, CDR2 SQIVND (reference sequence). Original processing methods: Reference gene primer amplification yielded estimated nucleated cell counts. Repertoires were generated with immunoSEQ multiplex PCR, while TCRdb's copy carries only in-frame clones and drops some. V, J and clone size derive from that table, while D and trimming were established from the DNA sequence. The data contain 250,000 or so clones, about 80% of them seen just once; the ten biggest clones take up around 3.2%.

The TCR originated in a woman older than 75 with acute or convalescent COVID-19. Sequencing used peripheral blood. The genes are TRBV19 and TRBJ1-2; D ambiguous. This CDR3 reads CASSLLSYGYTF. The DNA for the CDR3 is TGTGCCAGTAGTTTGCTTAGCTATGGCTACACCTTC. Full variable domain (outside the CDR3, taken from reference TRBV19 and TRBJ1-2): DGGITQSPKYLFRKEGQNVTLSCEQNLNHDAMYWYRQDPGQGLRLIYYSQIVNDFQKGDIAEGYSVSREKKESFPLTVTSAQKNPTAFYLCASSLLSYGYTFGSGTRLTVV.